Listed below are T cell receptor beta chains from one sample, sequenced in a study of shared clonotypes between healthy human individuals. TCRdb's copy holds only in-frame clones and misses some; the assay was immunoSEQ multiplex PCR. The sample comprises about 680,000 clones, just over 90% of which are singletons, and nearly 25% rests with the top ten. Input material: naive CD8+ T cells sorted from blood. These receptors were taken from a man aged 25-45 years in good health. CDR3s include the opening cysteine and the closing phenylalanine or tryptophan. Each record gives: CDR3 length, J gene, D gene, V gene, clone size, CDR3 protein, CDR3 DNA. D genes are given only for firm matches. A row's size may be missing; if present it is once, few, many or a size class.

cdr3_length: 17
j_call: TRBJ2-1
d_call: -
v_call: TRBV9
clone_size: -
cdr3_aa: CASSAYRGTSSYNEQFF
cdr3_nt: TGTGCCAGCAGCGCCTACAGGGGGACTAGCTCCTACAATGAGCAGTTCTTC

cdr3_length: 14
j_call: TRBJ2-2
d_call: -
v_call: TRBV27
clone_size: -
cdr3_aa: CASSLYGNVGELFF
cdr3_nt: TGTGCCAGCAGTTTATATGGGAACGTCGGGGAGCTGTTTTTT

cdr3_length: 15
j_call: TRBJ2-1
d_call: -
v_call: TRBV7-6
clone_size: -
cdr3_aa: CASSFGSTTVNEQFF
cdr3_nt: TGTGCCAGCAGCTTCGGGTCGACGACCGTCAATGAGCAGTTCTTC

cdr3_length: 14
j_call: TRBJ2-5
d_call: -
v_call: TRBV5-1
clone_size: -
cdr3_aa: CASSPRQFQETQYF
cdr3_nt: TGCGCCAGCAGCCCTAGACAGTTCCAAGAGACCCAGTACTTC

cdr3_length: 13
j_call: TRBJ1-4
d_call: -
v_call: TRBV15
clone_size: -
cdr3_aa: CATRAGANEKLFF
cdr3_nt: TGTGCCACAAGGGCGGGCGCTAATGAAAAACTGTTTTTT

cdr3_length: 14
j_call: TRBJ1-4
d_call: -
v_call: TRBV4-1
clone_size: -
cdr3_aa: CASSQDRLDEKLFF
cdr3_nt: TGCGCCAGCAGCCAAGACAGGTTAGATGAAAAACTGTTTTTT

cdr3_length: 14
j_call: TRBJ2-5
d_call: TRBD1
v_call: TRBV15
clone_size: once
cdr3_aa: CATSILTGEETQYF
cdr3_nt: TGTGCCACCAGCATCCTGACAGGGGAAGAGACCCAGTACTTC

cdr3_length: 16
j_call: TRBJ2-1
d_call: TRBD2
v_call: TRBV19
clone_size: -
cdr3_aa: CASSARLAGAQNEQFF
cdr3_nt: TGTGCCAGTAGTGCCAGACTAGCGGGAGCCCAAAATGAGCAGTTCTTC

cdr3_length: 13
j_call: TRBJ1-4
d_call: TRBD1
v_call: TRBV10-3
clone_size: -
cdr3_aa: CAAGGTDPEKLFF
cdr3_nt: TGTGCCGCTGGGGGGACAGACCCTGAAAAACTGTTTTTT

cdr3_length: 13
j_call: TRBJ1-1
d_call: -
v_call: TRBV7-9
clone_size: -
cdr3_aa: CASSPPTNTEAFF
cdr3_nt: TGTGCCAGCAGCCCCCCCACGAACACTGAAGCTTTCTTT

cdr3_length: 14
j_call: TRBJ2-7
d_call: -
v_call: TRBV15
clone_size: -
cdr3_aa: CATSRVRQVKEQYF
cdr3_nt: TGTGCCACCAGCAGGGTCCGGCAGGTTAAGGAGCAGTACTTC

cdr3_length: 16
j_call: TRBJ1-2
d_call: TRBD1
v_call: TRBV2
clone_size: -
cdr3_aa: CASPGRDRDINYGYTF
cdr3_nt: TGTGCCAGCCCTGGCCGGGACAGGGATATCAACTATGGCTACACCTTC

cdr3_length: 13
j_call: TRBJ2-7
d_call: TRBD1
v_call: TRBV27
clone_size: once
cdr3_aa: CASGSGTGHEQYF
cdr3_nt: TGTGCCAGCGGTTCCGGGACAGGTCACGAGCAGTACTTC

cdr3_length: 13
j_call: TRBJ2-7
d_call: -
v_call: TRBV7-6
clone_size: -
cdr3_aa: CASSSRGSYEQYF
cdr3_nt: TGTGCCAGCAGCTCCCGGGGCTCCTACGAGCAGTACTTC

cdr3_length: 12
j_call: TRBJ2-1
d_call: -
v_call: TRBV25-1
clone_size: -
cdr3_aa: CASSEFGQEQFF
cdr3_nt: TGTGCCAGCAGTGAATTCGGGCAAGAGCAGTTCTTC

cdr3_length: 15
j_call: TRBJ2-3
d_call: TRBD1
v_call: TRBV27
clone_size: once
cdr3_aa: CASSLGTGGLDTQYF
cdr3_nt: TGTGCCAGCAGCCTCGGGACAGGGGGCTTAGATACGCAGTATTTT

cdr3_length: 14
j_call: TRBJ2-1
d_call: -
v_call: TRBV4-1
clone_size: -
cdr3_aa: CASSPGGSYNEQFF
cdr3_nt: TGCGCCAGCAGCCCCGGGGGCTCCTACAATGAGCAGTTCTTC

cdr3_length: 13
j_call: TRBJ2-1
d_call: TRBD2
v_call: TRBV28
clone_size: -
cdr3_aa: CAIHGGRTLEQFF
cdr3_nt: TGTGCCATCCACGGGGGGAGAACTCTTGAGCAGTTCTTC

cdr3_length: 15
j_call: TRBJ2-7
d_call: TRBD1
v_call: TRBV6-5
clone_size: -
cdr3_aa: CASSRSGTGVYEQYF
cdr3_nt: TGTGCCAGCAGCCGTTCCGGGACAGGAGTCTACGAGCAGTACTTC

cdr3_length: 13
j_call: TRBJ2-1
d_call: -
v_call: TRBV11-3
clone_size: -
cdr3_aa: CASSSGLGGEQFF
cdr3_nt: TGTGCCAGCAGCTCCGGACTAGGGGGTGAGCAGTTCTTC

cdr3_length: 16
j_call: TRBJ2-6
d_call: -
v_call: TRBV13
clone_size: -
cdr3_aa: CASSQAGNSGANVLTF
cdr3_nt: TGTGCCAGCAGTCAGGCGGGGAACTCTGGGGCCAACGTCCTGACTTTC

cdr3_length: 14
j_call: TRBJ2-1
d_call: -
v_call: TRBV9
clone_size: -
cdr3_aa: CASSGGHDNNEQFF
cdr3_nt: TGTGCCAGCAGCGGGGGGCATGACAACAATGAGCAGTTCTTC

cdr3_length: 14
j_call: TRBJ2-7
d_call: TRBD2
v_call: TRBV7-8
clone_size: once
cdr3_aa: CASSLTSPSYEQYF
cdr3_nt: TGTGCCAGCAGCTTGACTAGCCCATCCTACGAGCAGTACTTC

cdr3_length: 15
j_call: TRBJ2-7
d_call: -
v_call: TRBV28
clone_size: -
cdr3_aa: CASTPLDRITYEQYF
cdr3_nt: TGTGCCAGCACCCCACTCGACAGGATTACCTACGAGCAGTACTTC

cdr3_length: 15
j_call: TRBJ1-2
d_call: -
v_call: TRBV7-8
clone_size: -
cdr3_aa: CASSSQNGPEYGYTF
cdr3_nt: TGTGCCAGCAGCTCACAAAACGGGCCCGAATATGGCTACACCTTC

cdr3_length: 17
j_call: TRBJ1-3
d_call: TRBD1
v_call: TRBV5-1
clone_size: -
cdr3_aa: CASSPGQGLISGNTIYF
cdr3_nt: TGCGCCAGCAGCCCCGGACAGGGTCTAATCTCTGGAAACACCATATATTTT

cdr3_length: 15
j_call: TRBJ2-2
d_call: TRBD1
v_call: TRBV7-7
clone_size: -
cdr3_aa: CASSRTGARTGELFF
cdr3_nt: TGTGCCAGCAGCCGGACAGGGGCAAGAACCGGGGAGCTGTTTTTT

cdr3_length: 15
j_call: TRBJ2-7
d_call: TRBD2
v_call: TRBV7-6
clone_size: -
cdr3_aa: CASSPGTSGSYEQYF
cdr3_nt: TGTGCCAGCAGCCCCGGGACTAGCGGTTCCTACGAGCAGTACTTC

cdr3_length: 15
j_call: TRBJ2-1
d_call: -
v_call: TRBV7-9
clone_size: -
cdr3_aa: CASSPRYPRSLEQFF
cdr3_nt: TGTGCCAGCAGCCCCCGTTATCCCCGGAGTCTTGAGCAGTTCTTC

cdr3_length: 13
j_call: TRBJ1-1
d_call: -
v_call: TRBV29-1
clone_size: -
cdr3_aa: CSAVHQGDTEAFF
cdr3_nt: TGCAGCGCCGTACACCAGGGCGACACTGAAGCTTTCTTT

cdr3_length: 13
j_call: TRBJ2-5
d_call: -
v_call: TRBV5-6
clone_size: -
cdr3_aa: CASSSGEQETQYF
cdr3_nt: TGTGCCAGCAGCTCTGGGGAGCAAGAGACCCAGTACTTC

cdr3_length: 15
j_call: TRBJ1-1
d_call: TRBD1
v_call: TRBV5-1
clone_size: -
cdr3_aa: CASSSGTGGLPEAFF
cdr3_nt: TGCGCCAGCAGCTCGGGGACAGGGGGCTTACCTGAAGCTTTCTTT

cdr3_length: 14
j_call: TRBJ1-4
d_call: -
v_call: TRBV27
clone_size: -
cdr3_aa: CASSLSQSGGKLFF
cdr3_nt: TGTGCCAGCAGTTTATCGCAGTCGGGCGGAAAACTGTTTTTT

cdr3_length: 16
j_call: TRBJ2-1
d_call: TRBD2
v_call: TRBV7-2
clone_size: -
cdr3_aa: CASSLSGRGARGEQFF
cdr3_nt: TGTGCCAGCAGCCTGAGCGGGAGGGGAGCCAGGGGTGAGCAGTTCTTC

cdr3_length: 15
j_call: TRBJ2-5
d_call: -
v_call: TRBV5-4
clone_size: -
cdr3_aa: CASSLGGPIQETQYF
cdr3_nt: TGTGCCAGCAGCTTGGGTGGCCCGATCCAAGAGACCCAGTACTTC